The sequence of this TCR beta chain was determined in a study of blood T cell repertoires in COVID-19. In the study overall: There were acute and convalescent COVID-19 samples, and they came from the United States, Italy and Spain. The cDNA or gDNA used as material had been derived from T cells, B-cell-depleted T cells, or PBMCs.

Trimming cost V 7 bases and J 2 bases, with 14 bases left between them. This CDR3 spans 14 amino acids. Germline values: CDR1 MDHEN, CDR2 SYDVKM. Authors' processing steps: Estimation of nucleated cell counts was performed using reference gene primer amplification. Here immunoSEQ multiplex PCR was the method, and the copy in TCRdb shows in-frame clones only, minus some. The V and J calls and clone size come from that table; D and trimming were worked out from the DNA. Found here are tens of thousands of clones, 80% to 90% of them singletons; the top ten hold roughly 25%. The V call is TRBV28, the J call TRBJ1-1; no reliable D call. This TCR was sampled from a man aged 60-69 years with acute or convalescent COVID-19. The sequenced sample was peripheral blood. CDR3 sequence (DNA): TGTGCCAGCACCCGGGGAGGGTCAAACACTGAAGCTTTCTTT. Its translation is CASTRGGSNTEAFF.